Following are 21 T cell receptor beta chains from one sample sequenced in a study of blood T cell repertoires in COVID-19. Sequencing was performed with immunoSEQ multiplex PCR; in TCRdb, only in-frame clones are kept and a portion is missing. Here the sample spans about 140,000 clones, 75% to 85% being singletons. Material for sequencing was peripheral blood. Receptor source: a woman aged 80 or over with active or convalescent COVID-19.

CDR3 in amino acids: CASSSPPGGETQYF. The CDR3 bases are TGTGCCAGCAGCTCCCCCCCCGGTGGTGAGACCCAGTACTTC. The genes are TRBV5-6 and TRBJ2-5; D remains unclear. The V end was cut by 3 bases, the J end by 5 bases, with 14 bases between. Germline V gene lookup returns CDR1 SGHDT and CDR2 YYEEEE. This CDR3 has 14 amino acids.

This clone was seen a single time. This chain links TRBV18 with TRBJ2-3; 11 bases match TRBD2. CDR1 KGHSH and CDR2 LQKENI come from the germline V gene. The length of the CDR3 is 18 residues. V lost 0 bases and J lost 0; bases outside the gene matches: 5. The CDR3 nucleotides are TGTGCCAGCTCACCACCTAGCGGGGGGGTGAATAGCACAGATACGCAGTATTTT. Amino acid sequence: CASSPPSGGVNSTDTQYF.

The chain carries TRBV12-3 or TRBV12-4 and TRBJ1-1; unclear D gene. The CDR3 is made up of 13 amino acids. The V end was cut by 3 bases, the J end by 4 bases, with 9 bases between. The CDR3: CASSLTGSTEAFF. Here the CDR3 DNA reads TGTGCCAGCAGTTTGACGGGTAGCACTGAAGCTTTCTTT.

This clone has only a few counts. The chain carries TRBV5-5 and TRBJ1-1; maybe TRBD1 (5 bases). The CDR3 is 14 residues long. V lost 2 bases and J 5 bases, leaving 13 bases between the germline ends. The germline V gene encodes CDR1 SGHKS and CDR2 YYEKEE (reference sequence). The DNA for the CDR3 is TGTGCCAGCAGCTTTTCATCAGGGAAGACTGAAGCTTTCTTT. Translation gives CASSFSSGKTEAFF.

This chain connects TRBV7-9 to TRBJ1-1; D is unresolved. V lost 6 bases and J lost 5, with 7 bases in between. There are 11 residues in the CDR3. Germline V gene data show CDR1 as SEHNR and CDR2 as FQNEAQ (reference sequence). As DNA, the CDR3 is TGTGCCAGCAGAGGGAGAACTGAAGCTTTCTTT. Protein: CASRGRTEAFF.

This chain joins TRBV6-5 and TRBJ1-2, with 8 bases matching TRBD1. The germline gives CDR1 MNHEY, CDR2 SVGAGI. The junction had 17 bases not matched to a gene; V was cut back by 6 bases and J by 14 bases. The CDR3 consists of 14 residues. The CDR3 nucleotides are TGTGCCAGCAGCGACTTCCCAGGGGGCGCAAGGCCAACCTTC. This sequence encodes CASSDFPGGARPTF.

This chain connects TRBV10-2 to TRBJ1-5; D is possibly TRBD1 (5 bases). Trimming stripped 2 bases from V and 7 bases from J, with 12 bases between. This CDR3 region has 14 residues. Looked up from germline, CDR1 is WSHSY and CDR2 is SAAADI. For the CDR3, the DNA is TGCGCCAGCAGTGAGGGGGCGGCATCCCAGCCCCAGCATTTT. Its protein is CASSEGAASQPQHF.

V and J are TRBV30 and TRBJ1-6; 11 bases align to TRBD1. Germline CDR1 is GTSNPN and CDR2 is SVGIG (reference sequence). V shed 8 bases, J shed 6 bases, and the junction held 6 bases outside the gene matches. The CDR3 has 14 amino acids. This CDR3 is CAGSGQGANSPLHF. The CDR3 nucleotides read TGTGCCGGGTCCGGACAGGGGGCTAATTCACCCCTCCACTTT.

The chain recombines TRBV10-3 with TRBJ1-2, with a possible D match to TRBD1 (5 bases). The CDR3 is 15 residues long. Trimming took 0 bases from V and 6 from J, leaving 14 bases between them. Germline loops: CDR1 ENHRY, CDR2 SYGVKD. The CDR3 DNA follows: TGTGCCATCAGTGAGTCCCGTGTCGGAGGGGATGGCTACACCTTC. Protein product: CAISESRVGGDGYTF.

The V and J genes are TRBV7-3 and TRBJ1-1; D possibly corresponds to TRBD1 (5 bases). Trimming removed 2 bases at V and 8 bases at J, with 9 bases between. Germline loops: CDR1 SGHTA, CDR2 FQGTGA. The length of the CDR3 is 12 residues. The chain's CDR3 is CASSLSGGEAFF. The CDR3 DNA reads TGTGCCAGCAGCTTATCCGGGGGGGAAGCTTTCTTT. The full variable domain, in which reference TRBV7-3 and TRBJ1-1 provide the parts outside the CDR3, is GAGVSQTPSNKVTEKGKYVELRCDPISGHTALYWYRQSLGQGPEFLIYFQGTGAADDSGLPNDRFFAVRPEGSVSTLKIQRTERGDSAVYLCASSLSGGEAFFGQGTRLTVV.

The rearrangement links TRBV6-2 or TRBV6-3 to TRBJ2-1; 7 positions match TRBD2. The CDR3 extends over 15 amino acids. J lost 5 bases, V lost 6 bases, and 10 bases had no gene match. Looked up from germline, CDR1 is MNHEY and CDR2 is SVGEGT. The CDR3 region is CASSLLLGLNNEQFF. As DNA, the CDR3 is TGTGCCAGCAGCCTACTCCTGGGACTAAACAATGAGCAGTTCTTC.

The J gene is TRBJ2-1, the V gene TRBV3-1 (or the pseudogene TRBV3-2); 8 nucleotides align to TRBD2. Unmatched junction bases numbered 9, after V lost 1 base and J lost 4 bases. This CDR3 region has 17 residues. Looked up from germline, CDR1 is LGHDT and CDR2 is YNNKEL (reference sequence). The CDR3 DNA sequence: TGTGCCAGCAGCCAAGTAACCCAGCGGGGGAGATACAATGAGCAGTTCTTC. As protein: CASSQVTQRGRYNEQFF.

This chain connects TRBV23-1 to TRBJ2-1, with 9 positions matching TRBD1. TRBV23-1 is labeled an ORF, and its function is uncertain. There are 16 residues in the CDR3. The ends lost 0 bases at V and 6 bases at J; junction bases unmatched: 6. The CDR3 DNA is TGCGCCAGCAGTCAATCCGCACAGGGGGCGCGCAATGAGCAGTTCTTC. Protein product: CASSQSAQGARNEQFF.

The rearrangement links TRBV19 to TRBJ2-7; D possibly corresponds to TRBD2 (6 bases). Trimming stripped 3 bases from V and 2 bases from J, with 14 bases between. Germline lookup yields CDR1 LNHDA and CDR2 SQIVND (reference sequence). The CDR3 consists of 15 residues. For the CDR3, the DNA is TGTGCCAGTAGTATGATGGGAGGAATTACCTACGAGCAGTACTTC. It encodes CASSMMGGITYEQYF.

As concerns this clone: Other DNA variants within this sample encode the same CDR3. The chain employs TRBV10-3 and TRBJ1-5; D is possibly TRBD1 (5 bases). The CDR3 consists of 12 residues. CDR1 ENHRY and CDR2 SYGVKD come from the germline V gene. V was cut by 6 bases and J by 4 bases, with 7 bases left in between. The CDR3 nucleotides are TGTGCCATCAGCGCAGGGAATCAGCCCCAGCATTTT. Translating gives CAISAGNQPQHF.

The chain has TRBV7-3 and TRBJ1-1; tentative D call: TRBD1 (6 bases). The CDR3 totals 13 residues. Germline lookup yields CDR1 SGHTA and CDR2 FQGTGA. V was cut by 6 bases and J by 4 bases, with 12 bases left in between. CDR3 bases: TGTGCCAGCAGTCCGACAGGAGGCACTGAAGCTTTCTTT. Protein product: CASSPTGGTEAFF.

This chain links TRBV5-4 with TRBJ1-1; D gene unclear. Trimming shortened V by 4 bases and J by 4 bases, and 11 bases separated the two germline ends. CDR1 is SGHNT, CDR2 YYREEE, per germline (reference sequence). The CDR3 extends over 13 amino acids. The DNA for the CDR3 is TGTGCCAGCAGCCAGGTGCTGAGCACTGAAGCTTTCTTT. It yields the protein CASSQVLSTEAFF.

The chain employs TRBV3-1 (or the pseudogene TRBV3-2) and TRBJ2-3; 12 nucleotides align to TRBD2. Germline V gene lookup returns CDR1 LGHDT and CDR2 YNNKEL (reference sequence). The CDR3 totals 18 residues. The V segment lost 1 base and the J segment 4 bases; nucleotides outside the gene matches: 9. Written as DNA, the CDR3 is TGTGCCAGCAGCCAAGTGCCTAGCGGGGGGGCTTTGGCAGATACGCAGTATTTT. It translates to CASSQVPSGGALADTQYF.

The chain links TRBV5-4 to TRBJ2-7, with TRBD1 as a possible D gene (5 bases). In germline, CDR1 is SGHNT, CDR2 YYREEE (reference sequence). This CDR3 contains 14 residues. Trimming removed 0 bases from V and 3 bases from J, with 10 bases in between. The CDR3 DNA reads as TGTGCCAGCAGCTTGGACTATAGGGGCTACGAGCAGTACTTC. Its translation is CASSLDYRGYEQYF.

The chain combines TRBV29-1 with TRBJ1-3; the D is unclear. The CDR3 runs to 13 residues. The germline V and J ends were trimmed by 5 bases and 0 bases, with 8 bases remaining between them. CDR1 is SQVTM and CDR2 is ANQGSEA in the germline V gene. CDR3 DNA: TGCAGCGTTATTTACAACTCTGGAAACACCATATATTTT. As protein: CSVIYNSGNTIYF.

In DNA, the CDR3 is TGTGCCAGCAGCAAAGCCATTCTACAGGGCCAACAAGAGACCCAGTACTTC. Its protein is CASSKAILQGQQETQYF. The V gene is TRBV21-1, the J gene TRBJ2-5; TRBD1, the D gene given by the table, was not confirmed from the DNA. TRBV21-1 is deemed a pseudogene. CDR3 length: 17 amino acids.